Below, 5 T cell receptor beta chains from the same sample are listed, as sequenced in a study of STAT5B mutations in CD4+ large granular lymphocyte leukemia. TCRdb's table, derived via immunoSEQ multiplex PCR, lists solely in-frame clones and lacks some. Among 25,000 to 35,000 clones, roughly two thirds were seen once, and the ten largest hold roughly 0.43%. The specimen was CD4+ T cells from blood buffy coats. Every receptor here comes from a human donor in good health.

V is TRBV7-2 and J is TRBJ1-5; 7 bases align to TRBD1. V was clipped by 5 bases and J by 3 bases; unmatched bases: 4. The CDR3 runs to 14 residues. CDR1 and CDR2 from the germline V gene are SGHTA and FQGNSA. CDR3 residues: CASSAQGFNQPQHF. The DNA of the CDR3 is TGTGCCAGCAGCGCACAGGGGTTCAATCAGCCCCAGCATTTT.

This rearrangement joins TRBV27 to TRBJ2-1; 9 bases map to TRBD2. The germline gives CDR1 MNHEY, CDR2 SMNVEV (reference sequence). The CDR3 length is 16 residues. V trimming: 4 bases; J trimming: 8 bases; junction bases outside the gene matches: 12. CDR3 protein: CASSSLAGRGVDEQFF. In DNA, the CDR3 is TGTGCCAGCAGTTCCCTAGCGGGGCGGGGGGTAGATGAGCAGTTCTTC.

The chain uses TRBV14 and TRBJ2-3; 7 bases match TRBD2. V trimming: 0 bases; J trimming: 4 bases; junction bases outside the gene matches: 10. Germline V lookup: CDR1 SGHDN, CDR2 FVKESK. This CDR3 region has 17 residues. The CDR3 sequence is CASSQDSGLVIPDTQYF. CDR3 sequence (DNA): TGTGCCAGCAGCCAAGACTCCGGACTAGTGATTCCAGATACGCAGTATTTT.

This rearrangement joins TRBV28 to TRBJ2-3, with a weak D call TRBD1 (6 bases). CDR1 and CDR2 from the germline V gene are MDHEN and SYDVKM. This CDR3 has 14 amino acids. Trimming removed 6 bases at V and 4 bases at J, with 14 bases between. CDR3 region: CASSQGIRADTQYF. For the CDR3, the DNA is TGTGCCAGCAGCCAGGGGATTCGGGCAGATACGCAGTATTTT.

CDR3 nucleotide sequence: TGTGCCAGCAGCGTAGGATCCTACAATGAGCAGTTCTTC. Residues: CASSVGSYNEQFF. The V call is TRBV9, the J call TRBJ2-1, with unresolved D. Trimming stripped 0 bases from V and 1 base from J, with 2 bases between. Germline CDR1 is SGDLS and CDR2 is YYNGEE. This CDR3 has 13 residues.